The T cell receptor (beta chain) described here comes from a study of blood T cell repertoires in COVID-19. Clones were sequenced by immunoSEQ multiplex PCR, and TCRdb holds only the in-frame ones, with some missing. In the table there are some 260,000 clones, 88% of which are singletons. This CDR3 is 14 amino acids long. The germline V gene encodes CDR1 SGHNT and CDR2 YYREEE (reference sequence). V trimming: 4 bases; J trimming: 5 bases; junction bases outside the gene matches: 5. This sequence originates from a woman in her sixties or seventies with COVID-19, enrolled during active disease. The chain couples TRBV5-4 to TRBJ2-1, with 8 positions matching TRBD2. The sequenced material came from peripheral blood. As DNA, the CDR3 is TGTGCCAGCAGCCAGACTAGCGCGCACAATGAGCAGTTCTTC. This gives the protein CASSQTSAHNEQFF.